A single sample is the source of the 4 T cell receptor beta chains below, sequenced in a study of T cell changes during pregnancy in multiple sclerosis. Using immunoSEQ multiplex PCR, the repertoire was profiled, and TCRdb retains in-frame clones only, with some absent. The sample lists about 50,000 clones, about nine tenths occurring once. The sample was CD4+ T cells from peripheral blood mononuclear cells, taken in the second trimester of pregnancy. The source is a female donor with multiple sclerosis, enrolled in a pregnancy study.

The CDR3 region is CASSSSTDTQYF. DNA of the CDR3: TGTGCCAGCAGCTCTAGCACAGATACGCAGTATTTT. The chain recombines TRBV5-4 with TRBJ2-3, with D unclear. The germline V and J ends were trimmed by 3 bases and 0 bases, with 2 bases remaining between them. The length of the CDR3 is 12 residues. Germline V CDR1 and CDR2: SGHNT, YYREEE (reference sequence).

The chain combines TRBV29-1 with TRBJ1-1; 7 bases fit TRBD1. CDR3 length: 13 residues. CDR1 is SQVTM, CDR2 ANQGSEA, per germline. After removal of 0 bases from V and 10 bases from J, the junction contained 8 bases not matched to a gene. The CDR3 region has the DNA TGCAGCGTTGAAGATATCACCCAGGGGGGAGCTTTCTTT. Translated: CSVEDITQGGAFF.

For this clone: The junction differs from germline at one of its ends, possibly a read error. The V gene is TRBV7-9, the J gene TRBJ1-4, with D hard to call. Germline lookup yields CDR1 SEHNR and CDR2 FQNEAQ (reference sequence). The CDR3 covers 19 residues. Written as DNA, the CDR3 is TGTGCCAGCAGTTTAGGTCTTCCTGGAGATCCGGCAACTAATGAAAAACTGTTTTTT. Protein: CASSLGLPGDPATNEKLFF.

V gene TRBV19 combines with J gene TRBJ1-5, with 7 bases that match TRBD1. CDR1 is LNHDA, CDR2 SQIVND, per germline (reference sequence). The trim removed 7 bases at V and 0 bases at J, leaving 9 bases unmatched. The CDR3 is made up of 16 amino acids. The DNA of the CDR3 is TGTGCCAGTAAAACAGGGGACCTTTATAGCAATCAGCCCCAGCATTTT. Translation gives CASKTGDLYSNQPQHF.